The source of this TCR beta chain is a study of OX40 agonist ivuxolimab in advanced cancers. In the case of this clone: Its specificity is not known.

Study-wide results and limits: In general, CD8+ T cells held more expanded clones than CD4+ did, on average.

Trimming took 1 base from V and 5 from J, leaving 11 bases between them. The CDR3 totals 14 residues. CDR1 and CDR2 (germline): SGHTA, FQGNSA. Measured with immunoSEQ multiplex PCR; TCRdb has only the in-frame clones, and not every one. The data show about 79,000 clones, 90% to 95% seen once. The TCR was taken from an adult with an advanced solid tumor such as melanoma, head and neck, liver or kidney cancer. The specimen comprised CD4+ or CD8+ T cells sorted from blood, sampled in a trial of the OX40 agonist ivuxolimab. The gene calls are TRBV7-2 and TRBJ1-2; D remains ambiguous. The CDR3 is CASSLVPRSYGYTF. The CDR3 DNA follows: TGTGCCAGCAGCTTAGTTCCCCGATCGTATGGCTACACCTTC.